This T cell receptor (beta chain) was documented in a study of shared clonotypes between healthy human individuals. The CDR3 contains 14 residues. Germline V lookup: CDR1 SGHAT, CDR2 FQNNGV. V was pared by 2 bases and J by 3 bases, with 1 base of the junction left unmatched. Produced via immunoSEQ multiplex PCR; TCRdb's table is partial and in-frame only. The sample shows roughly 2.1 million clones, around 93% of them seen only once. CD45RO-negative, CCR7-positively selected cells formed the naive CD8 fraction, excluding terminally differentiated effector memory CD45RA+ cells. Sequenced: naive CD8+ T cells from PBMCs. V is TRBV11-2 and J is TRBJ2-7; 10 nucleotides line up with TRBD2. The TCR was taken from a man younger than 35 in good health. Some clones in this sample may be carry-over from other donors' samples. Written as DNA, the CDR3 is TGTGCCAGCAGCTTACTAGCGGGAGTCTACGAGCAGTACTTC. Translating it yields CASSLLAGVYEQYF.